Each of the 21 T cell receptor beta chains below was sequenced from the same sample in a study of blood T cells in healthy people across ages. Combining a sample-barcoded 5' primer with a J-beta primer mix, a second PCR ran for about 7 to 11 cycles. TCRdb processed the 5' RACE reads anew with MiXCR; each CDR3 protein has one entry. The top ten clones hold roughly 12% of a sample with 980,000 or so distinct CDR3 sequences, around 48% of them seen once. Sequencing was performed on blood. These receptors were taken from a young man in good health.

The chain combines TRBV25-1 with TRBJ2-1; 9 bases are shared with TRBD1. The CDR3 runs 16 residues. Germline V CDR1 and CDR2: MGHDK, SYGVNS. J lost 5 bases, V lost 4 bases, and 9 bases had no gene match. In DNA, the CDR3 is TGTGCCAGCAGTGGTAAAGGGACAGGGAACCACAATGAGCAGTTCTTC. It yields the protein CASSGKGTGNHNEQFF.

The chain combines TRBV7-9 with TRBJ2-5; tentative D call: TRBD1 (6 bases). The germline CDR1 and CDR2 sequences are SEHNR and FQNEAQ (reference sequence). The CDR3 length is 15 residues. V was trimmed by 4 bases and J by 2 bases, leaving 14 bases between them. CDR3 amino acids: CASSSLLGQQETQYF. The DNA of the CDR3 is TGTGCCAGCAGCTCACTTTTAGGACAGCAAGAGACCCAGTACTTC.

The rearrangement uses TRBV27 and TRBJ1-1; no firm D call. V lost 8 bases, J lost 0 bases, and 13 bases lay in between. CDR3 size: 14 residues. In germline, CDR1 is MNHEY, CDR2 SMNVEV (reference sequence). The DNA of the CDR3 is TGTGCCAGCTCCCGGTTGGGGTTGAACACTGAAGCTTTCTTT. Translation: CASSRLGLNTEAFF.

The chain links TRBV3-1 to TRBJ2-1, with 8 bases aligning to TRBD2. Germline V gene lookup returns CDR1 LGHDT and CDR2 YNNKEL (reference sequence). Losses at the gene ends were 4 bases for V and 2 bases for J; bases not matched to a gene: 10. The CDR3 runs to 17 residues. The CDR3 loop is CASSREPPAGAYNEQFF. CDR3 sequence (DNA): TGTGCCAGCAGCCGCGAACCCCCAGCGGGGGCCTACAATGAGCAGTTCTTC.

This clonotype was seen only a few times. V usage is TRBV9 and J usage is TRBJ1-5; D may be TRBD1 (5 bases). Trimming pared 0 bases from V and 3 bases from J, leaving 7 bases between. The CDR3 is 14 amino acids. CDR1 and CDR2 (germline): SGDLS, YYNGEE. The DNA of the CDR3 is TGTGCCAGCAGCGTAGCAGGGCACAATCAGCCCCAGCATTTT. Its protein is CASSVAGHNQPQHF.

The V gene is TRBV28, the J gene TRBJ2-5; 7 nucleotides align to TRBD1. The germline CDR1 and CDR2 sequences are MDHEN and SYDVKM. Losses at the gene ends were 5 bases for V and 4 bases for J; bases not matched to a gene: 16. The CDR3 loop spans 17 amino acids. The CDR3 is CASSQLQGRKRGETQYF. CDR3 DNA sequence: TGTGCCAGCAGTCAGCTACAGGGGCGAAAGAGAGGAGAGACCCAGTACTTC.

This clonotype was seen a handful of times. Here the CDR3 reads CATSEALAGVGFTQYF. The CDR3 DNA reads TGTGCCACCAGTGAGGCACTAGCGGGGGTCGGGTTTACGCAGTATTTT. The chain combines TRBV24-1 with TRBJ2-3; 11 bases are a match to TRBD2. This CDR3 is 16 amino acids long. V dropped 4 bases and J dropped 8; count of bases not matched to a gene: 10. Germline CDR1 and CDR2: KGHDR and SFDVKD.

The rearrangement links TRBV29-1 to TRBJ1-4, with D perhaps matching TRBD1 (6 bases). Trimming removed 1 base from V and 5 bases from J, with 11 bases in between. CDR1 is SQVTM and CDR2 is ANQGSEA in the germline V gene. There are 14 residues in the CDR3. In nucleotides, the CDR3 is TGCAGCGTTGAAGCAGGACAGAGGAATGAAAAACTGTTTTTT. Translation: CSVEAGQRNEKLFF.

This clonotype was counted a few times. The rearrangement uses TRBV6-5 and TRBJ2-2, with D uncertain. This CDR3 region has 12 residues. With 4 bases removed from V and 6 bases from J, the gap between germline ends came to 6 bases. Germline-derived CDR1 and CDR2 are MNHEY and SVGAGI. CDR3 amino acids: CASSFRPGELFF. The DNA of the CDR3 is TGTGCCAGCAGTTTTCGACCCGGGGAGCTGTTTTTT.

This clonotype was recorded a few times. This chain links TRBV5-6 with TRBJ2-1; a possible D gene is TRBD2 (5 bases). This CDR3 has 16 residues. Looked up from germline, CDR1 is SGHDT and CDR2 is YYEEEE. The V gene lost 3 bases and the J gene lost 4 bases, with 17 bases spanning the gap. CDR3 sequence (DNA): TGTGCCAGCAGCTCGGGGAGCATTATAACTTACAATGAGCAGTTCTTC. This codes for CASSSGSIITYNEQFF.

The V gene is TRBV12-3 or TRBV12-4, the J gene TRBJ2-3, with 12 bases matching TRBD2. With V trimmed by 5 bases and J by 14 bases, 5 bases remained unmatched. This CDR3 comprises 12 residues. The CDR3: CASSPTSGGPYF. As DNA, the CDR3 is TGTGCCAGCAGTCCGACTAGCGGGGGCCCGTATTTT.

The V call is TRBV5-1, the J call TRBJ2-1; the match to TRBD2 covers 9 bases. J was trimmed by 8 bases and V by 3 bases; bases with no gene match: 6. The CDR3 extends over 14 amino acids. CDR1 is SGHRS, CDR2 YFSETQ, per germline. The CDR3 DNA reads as TGCGCCAGCAGCTCGGTAGCTAGCGGGGATGAGCAGTTCTTC. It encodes CASSSVASGDEQFF.

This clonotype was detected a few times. CDR3 residues: CASSLGPVRATEAFF. CDR3 DNA: TGCGCCAGCAGCTTGGGTCCGGTCAGGGCCACTGAAGCTTTCTTT. The rearrangement links TRBV5-1 to TRBJ1-1; D is possibly TRBD1 (5 bases). Germline V gives CDR1 SGHRS, CDR2 YFSETQ. V lost 0 bases, J lost 4 bases, and 13 bases lay in between. The CDR3 length is 15 residues.

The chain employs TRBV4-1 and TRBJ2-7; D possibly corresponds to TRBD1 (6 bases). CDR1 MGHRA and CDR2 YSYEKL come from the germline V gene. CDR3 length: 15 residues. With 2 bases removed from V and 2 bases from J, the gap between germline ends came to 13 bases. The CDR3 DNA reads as TGCGCCAGCAGCCAACAGGGTGAGGGGGCCTACGAGCAGTACTTC. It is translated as CASSQQGEGAYEQYF.

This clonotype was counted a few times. CDR3 DNA sequence: TGCGCCAGCAGCGCTGGGACAGGCCTCGCTAACTATGGCTACACCTTC. Its translation is CASSAGTGLANYGYTF. The chain recombines TRBV5-1 with TRBJ1-2; 8 nucleotides agree with TRBD1. V gave up 4 bases and J gave up 0 bases; unmatched junction bases: 8. Germline V gives CDR1 SGHRS, CDR2 YFSETQ. The CDR3 loop spans 16 amino acids.

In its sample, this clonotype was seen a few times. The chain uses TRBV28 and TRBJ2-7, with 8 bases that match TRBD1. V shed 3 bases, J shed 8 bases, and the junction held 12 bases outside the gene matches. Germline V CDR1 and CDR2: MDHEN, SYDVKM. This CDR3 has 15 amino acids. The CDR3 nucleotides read TGTGCCAGCAGTTTTCGGCAGGGGGCTTTTTTCAAGCAGTACTTC. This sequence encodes CASSFRQGAFFKQYF.

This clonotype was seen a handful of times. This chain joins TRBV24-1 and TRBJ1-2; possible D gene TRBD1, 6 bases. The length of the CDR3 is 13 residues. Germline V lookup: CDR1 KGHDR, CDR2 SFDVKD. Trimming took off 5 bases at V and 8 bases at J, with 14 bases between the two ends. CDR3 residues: CATSARGDEGYTF. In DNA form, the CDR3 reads TGTGCCACCAGTGCCAGGGGCGATGAGGGCTACACCTTC.

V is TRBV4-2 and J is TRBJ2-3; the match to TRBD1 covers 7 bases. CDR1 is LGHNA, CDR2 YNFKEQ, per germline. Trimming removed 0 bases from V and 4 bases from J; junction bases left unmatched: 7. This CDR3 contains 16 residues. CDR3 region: CASSQELTGSADTQYF. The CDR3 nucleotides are TGTGCCAGCAGCCAAGAGCTGACAGGGTCGGCAGATACGCAGTATTTT.

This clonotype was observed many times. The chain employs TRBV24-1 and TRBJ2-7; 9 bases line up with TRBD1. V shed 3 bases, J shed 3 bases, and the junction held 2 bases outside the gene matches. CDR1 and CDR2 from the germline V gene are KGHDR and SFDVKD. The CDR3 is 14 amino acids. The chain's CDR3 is CATSDPGQGYEQYF. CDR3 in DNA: TGTGCCACCAGTGATCCGGGACAGGGCTACGAGCAGTACTTC.

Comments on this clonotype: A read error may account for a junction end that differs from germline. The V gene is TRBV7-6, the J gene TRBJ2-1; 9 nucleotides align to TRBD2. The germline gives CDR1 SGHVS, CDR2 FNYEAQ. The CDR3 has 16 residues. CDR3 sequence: CASSLGGTSSYNGQFF. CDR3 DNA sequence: TGTGCCAGCAGCTTAGGCGGGACTAGCTCCTACAATGGGCAGTTCTTC.

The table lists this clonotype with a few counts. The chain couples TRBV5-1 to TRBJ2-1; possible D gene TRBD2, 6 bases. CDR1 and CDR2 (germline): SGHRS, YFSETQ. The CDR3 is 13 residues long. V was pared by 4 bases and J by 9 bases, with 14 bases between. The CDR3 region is CASSSGTYPEQFF. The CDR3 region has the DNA TGCGCCAGCAGCAGTGGGACTTACCCTGAGCAGTTCTTC.